This passage covers 21 T cell receptor beta chains from one sample sequenced in a study of shared clonotypes between healthy human individuals (TCRdb year 2020). CD8 naive samples were CD45RO-negative cells positively selected for CCR7, giving a CD45RA+CCR7+ population that excluded TemRA cells. Library construction relied on the immunoSEQ multiplex PCR assay. Imported from immuneACCESS, the table was reduced by TCRdb to in-frame sequences with V and J called. These copies leave out some clones; in studies compared against another copy, an unresolved V gene accounts for under half, and the cause of the remainder is not known. Across this sample there are some 2 million clones, with about 95% seen only once. The top ten hold 1.2% of the sample. Sequences were obtained from naive CD8+ T cells sorted from blood. The sample's cell subset or site label, in plain terms: CD45RA+CCR7+. These receptor sequences come from a man between 18 and 35 years old in good health.

The V call is TRBV6-1, the J call TRBJ2-5; maybe TRBD2 (5 bases). The CDR3 length is 15 residues. The ends were cut back, 5 bases at V and 3 bases at J, with 16 bases in the middle. Per germline, CDR1 MNHNS and CDR2 SASEGT. Here the CDR3 reads CASSPTSGLKETQYF. CDR3 nucleotide sequence: TGTGCCAGCAGTCCCACATCCGGACTGAAAGAGACCCAGTACTTC.

The J gene is TRBJ2-1, the V gene TRBV5-8; D is unresolved. The CDR3 loop spans 15 amino acids. Looked up from germline, CDR1 is SGHTS and CDR2 is YDEGEE. V lost 6 bases and J 6 bases, leaving 19 bases between the germline ends. CDR3 sequence: CASTKKLGSPNEQFF. The CDR3 nucleotides are TGTGCCAGCACCAAGAAGCTCGGCAGCCCCAATGAGCAGTTCTTC.

The chain joins TRBV5-6 to TRBJ2-6, with D hard to call. The germline V gene has CDR1 SGHDT and CDR2 YYEEEE. The CDR3 spans 16 residues. V lost 1 base to trimming and J lost 0 bases, with 8 bases between them. DNA of the CDR3: TGTGCCAGCAGCTTGTCCCAATCCTCTGGGGCCAACGTCCTGACTTTC. This translates into CASSLSQSSGANVLTF.

V gene TRBV18 combines with J gene TRBJ2-1, with 9 bases matching TRBD1. J was trimmed by 6 bases and V by 3 bases; bases with no gene match: 3. Germline CDR1 reads KGHSH; CDR2 reads LQKENI. The CDR3 covers 14 residues. The CDR3 DNA is TGTGCCAGCTCACCTGGGACAGGGCTCAATGAGCAGTTCTTC. The encoded protein is CASSPGTGLNEQFF.

The V call is TRBV15, the J call TRBJ1-6; a possible D gene is TRBD1 (5 bases). Trimming took 0 bases from V and 13 from J, leaving 16 bases between them. The CDR3 totals 15 residues. Germline V gene sequence: CDR1 LNHNV, CDR2 YYDKDF (reference sequence). The CDR3 bases are TGTGCCACCAGCAGAGATCGAGGGACTATTAGGCCCCTCCACTTT. Encoded protein: CATSRDRGTIRPLHF.

CDR3 sequence reads: CASSLVGGAPNSPLHF. The DNA for the CDR3 is TGTGCCAGCAGCTTAGTGGGGGGAGCACCGAATTCACCCCTCCACTTT. The rearrangement joins TRBV11-2 to TRBJ1-6; possibly TRBD1 for D (5 bases). Trimming cost V 1 base and J 7 bases, with 14 bases left between them. The CDR3 spans 16 residues. Germline assignment: CDR1 SGHAT and CDR2 FQNNGV.

The rearrangement links TRBV28 to TRBJ2-5, with 7 nucleotides matching TRBD1. The CDR3 runs to 15 residues. V was clipped by 4 bases and J by 0 bases; unmatched bases: 5. CDR1 and CDR2 from the germline V gene are MDHEN and SYDVKM. Written as DNA, the CDR3 is TGTGCCAGCAGTTCCGGGACAGAGTACCAAGAGACCCAGTACTTC. It yields the protein CASSSGTEYQETQYF.

The gene calls are TRBV5-6 and TRBJ2-1; D tentatively reads TRBD1 or TRBD2 (6 bases each). V was clipped by 5 bases and J by 4 bases, with 16 bases between them. The CDR3 is 15 amino acids. Germline loops: CDR1 SGHDT, CDR2 YYEEEE. The CDR3 is CASSYLEGGYNEQFF. DNA of the CDR3: TGTGCCAGCAGTTACCTAGAGGGGGGTTACAATGAGCAGTTCTTC. Full variable domain (remainder filled in from reference TRBV5-6 and TRBJ2-1): DAGVTQSPTHLIKTRGQQVTLRCSPKSGHDTVSWYQQALGQGPQFIFQYYEEEERQRGNFPDRFSGHQFPNYSSELNVNALLLGDSALYLCASSYLEGGYNEQFFGPGTRLTVL.

The CDR3 sequence is CATTDGDSYEQYF. CDR3 coding DNA: TGTGCCACAACGGACGGAGACTCCTACGAGCAGTACTTC. The V gene is TRBV5-4, the J gene TRBJ2-7, with D unresolved. Germline values: CDR1 SGHNT, CDR2 YYREEE (reference sequence). The CDR3 covers 13 residues. V was pared by 9 bases and J by 0 bases, with 13 bases between.

The chain joins TRBV7-2 to TRBJ2-7; perhaps TRBD2 as D (7 bases). The germline CDR1 and CDR2 sequences are SGHTA and FQGNSA. CDR3 length: 16 residues. V dropped 2 bases and J dropped 4 bases, with 18 bases sitting between them. CDR3 sequence reads: CASSLYRGGIPYEQYF. The CDR3 region has the DNA TGTGCCAGCAGCTTATATAGGGGGGGCATCCCTTACGAGCAGTACTTC.

The chain carries TRBV27 and TRBJ2-2; the D gene is possibly TRBD2 (6 bases). This CDR3 comprises 14 residues. Germline CDR1 MNHEY, CDR2 SMNVEV (reference sequence). Trimming pared 2 bases from V and 6 bases from J, leaving 10 bases between. The CDR3 bases are TGTGCCAGCAGTTTAGGAGGGGAGGCCGGGGAGCTGTTTTTT. Translating it yields CASSLGGEAGELFF.

About this clone itself: One end of the junction is discordant with germline, which a read error may explain. The rearrangement joins TRBV7-9 to TRBJ1-1; 7 positions agree with TRBD1. This CDR3 is 15 amino acids long. CDR1 is SEHNR, CDR2 FQNEAQ, per germline (reference sequence). CDR3: CASAPTQGGNSEAFF. The DNA for the CDR3 is TGTGCCAGCGCTCCCACCCAGGGGGGGAACTCTGAAGCTTTCTTT.

V gene TRBV4-3 combines with J gene TRBJ1-4; D is undetermined. This CDR3 comprises 15 residues. Trimming removed 4 bases at V and 4 bases at J, with 13 bases between. Germline-derived CDR1 and CDR2 are LGHNA and YSLEER. DNA of the CDR3: TGCGCCAGCAGCCGAGGAGACGGATATAATGAAAAACTGTTTTTT. This encodes CASSRGDGYNEKLFF.

Turning to this clone: One junction end disagrees with the germline gene, perhaps due to a read error. This sequence joins TRBV7-9 and TRBJ2-1; 8 bases fit TRBD1. There are 15 residues in the CDR3. Germline-derived CDR1 and CDR2 are SEHNR and FQNEAQ (reference sequence). The CDR3 loop reads CAGSHGQGDYNEQFF. CDR3 sequence (DNA): TGTGCCGGCAGCCACGGACAGGGAGACTACAATGAGCAGTTCTTC.

The chain recombines TRBV14 with TRBJ2-7; D might be TRBD1 (5 bases). The CDR3 runs to 14 residues. Germline CDR1 SGHDN, CDR2 FVKESK. Trimming took off 4 bases at V and 3 bases at J, with 13 bases between the two ends. This CDR3 is CASSPFQGHYEQYF. CDR3 bases: TGTGCCAGCAGCCCTTTCCAGGGCCACTACGAGCAGTACTTC.

DNA of the CDR3: TGTGCCAGCAGGAGAGGGGGGGCGGATGAGCAGTTCTTC. This encodes CASRRGGADEQFF. The chain links TRBV27 to TRBJ2-1; TRBD2 might be the D (7 bases). Trimming pared 6 bases from V and 8 bases from J, leaving 14 bases between. The length of the CDR3 is 13 residues. Germline V gene data show CDR1 as MNHEY and CDR2 as SMNVEV (reference sequence).

This chain uses TRBV4-1 with TRBJ2-1; 10 bases agree with TRBD1. Looked up from germline, CDR1 is MGHRA and CDR2 is YSYEKL. This CDR3 is 15 amino acids long. V was pared by 1 base and J by 6 bases, with 3 bases of the junction left unmatched. CDR3 DNA sequence: TGCGCCAGCAGCCAAGGGACAGGGGGTAGCAATGAGCAGTTCTTC. This codes for CASSQGTGGSNEQFF.

The V call is TRBV14, the J call TRBJ1-1; possible D gene TRBD1, 5 bases. The CDR3 sequence is 14 residues long. Germline values: CDR1 SGHDN, CDR2 FVKESK. Trimming cost V 5 bases and J 3 bases, with 13 bases left between them. CDR3 residues: CASSIVQGHTEAFF. In DNA form, the CDR3 reads TGTGCCAGCAGCATCGTTCAGGGACACACTGAAGCTTTCTTT. Full variable domain (remainder filled in from reference TRBV14 and TRBJ1-1): EAGVTQFPSHSVIEKGQTVTLRCDPISGHDNLYWYRRVMGKEIKFLLHFVKESKQDESGMPNNRFLAERTGGTYSTLKVQPAELEDSGVYFCASSIVQGHTEAFFGQGTRLTVV.

The chain recombines TRBV5-8 with TRBJ2-7, with D possibly matching TRBD1 (5 bases). V gave up 0 bases and J gave up 0 bases, with 7 bases separating them. This CDR3 is 14 amino acids long. Germline values: CDR1 SGHTS, CDR2 YDEGEE. The CDR3 spells CASSLGGSSYEQYF. The CDR3 region has the DNA TGTGCCAGCAGCTTGGGGGGCAGCTCCTACGAGCAGTACTTC.

The genes are TRBV19 and TRBJ1-1, with 8 bases identical to TRBD1. The germline V gene has CDR1 LNHDA and CDR2 SQIVND (reference sequence). This CDR3 spans 12 amino acids. The V gene end was trimmed by 4 bases and the J gene end by 5 bases; junction bases not matched to a gene: 0. The CDR3 nucleotides read TGTGCCAGTAGTAACAGGGGGACTGAAGCTTTCTTT. Its translation is CASSNRGTEAFF.

The genes are TRBV5-1 and TRBJ1-1; D is unresolved. V was shortened by 4 bases and J by 2 bases, with 21 bases between the two germline ends. CDR3 length equals 17 residues. CDR1 is SGHRS and CDR2 is YFSETQ in the germline V gene. The CDR3 DNA is TGCGCCAGCAGCGCGGGAGGGTCCGCTTCGAGAAACACTGAAGCTTTCTTT. Protein product: CASSAGGSASRNTEAFF.